This TCR beta chain was identified during a study of cytomegalovirus exposure and HLA in healthy donors (dated by TCRdb to between 2016 and 2019). In terms of the full investigation: A later analysis indicated that the 90 to 150 validation repertoires were generated on the platform also employed for the roughly 730 repertoires of the first cohort. The study aimed to test whether cataloging public T cell receptors could reveal signatures of past pathogen exposure. Besides the first cohort of roughly 640 subjects, a separate validation cohort made up of about 120 different subjects was used. The study combined high-throughput TCR immunosequencing, statistical association of individual TCRs with disease status, and machine learning to predict cytomegalovirus infection status. Study-wide conclusions, independent of this receptor: Of the cluster scores, 90% to 95% were above 0 in a later analysis, which found that TCRs clustered in the first cohort also tended to co-occur in the 90 to 150 validation repertoires. A later analysis had no HLA typing for the validation cohort, so co-occurrence there was scored across all 120 or so repertoires. Most TCR sequences were observed very rarely across donors, whereas some public TCRs were present in many individuals. In both the original and validation cohorts, the classifier was reported to diagnose cytomegalovirus status with high specificity and sensitivity. A few of the identified cytomegalovirus-associated TCR beta chains were confirmed in vitro to be specific for cytomegalovirus antigens. The authors suggested that the approach could potentially be extended to other disease states and immunological phenotypes. In the study, 150 to 200 TCR beta chains were listed as associated with cytomegalovirus.

From the cysteine through the phenylalanine, the CDR3 covers 14 amino acids. Only the CDR3 DNA stays, 42 bases, in frame from base 1. Trimming removed 6 bases from V and 4 bases from J, leaving 13 bases between the germline ends. The germline V gene supplies CDR1 SNHLY and CDR2 FYNNEI. The donors belonged to the validation cohort of around 130 subjects, which was separate from the roughly 670-subject first cohort. The library was generated by the immunoSEQ multiplex PCR assay. The source study handled its data this way. To diagnose cytomegalovirus status from the catalog of TCR beta chain sequences, a statistical classification framework was built. TCRdb took over this immuneACCESS table, retaining in-frame rearrangements with V and J assigned. Such tables are incomplete; in checked studies, under half of the missing clones stem from an unresolved V gene, and the remainder is unexplained. V and J calls and clone size are as listed in that table; D and trimming were resolved from the DNA. This sample holds about 110,000 clones; around 90% were observed only once. About 1.8% of the sample is taken by the ten largest.

To note about this clone: Its antigen is unknown. Base quality data are lacking; no much larger clone is found one base away.

Sequencing input: PBMCs. The chain couples TRBV2 to TRBJ2-1; 6 matching bases give a weak D call of TRBD2. The receptor was isolated from a woman aged 18-29 years in good health and CMV-seropositive. The CDR3 has the sequence CASRTGERYNEQFF. The sequenced DNA: TGTGCCAGCAGAACGGGGGAAAGATACAATGAGCAGTTCTTC.